This T cell receptor (beta chain) was sequenced for a study of response to subunit inactivated influenza vaccine. Study-level results: Each seasonal influenza vaccination recruits few new T cells, the authors suggested.

This clonotype has only a few counts. No antigen is known for it. TCRdb fed the RT-PCR reads into MiXCR, producing one record per CDR3 protein. The repertoire consists of hundreds of thousands of distinct CDR3 sequences, with approximately 7.7% occurring once and the leading ten covering roughly 13%. The sample in question was PBMCs from blood, obtained around 25 months after vaccination. The sequence derives from a man in his fifties or sixties who received an inactivated influenza vaccine.

The CDR3 region has the DNA TGTGCCAGCAGTAGGACGGGGGGAGAGCGGGAAAAACTGTTTTTT. This codes for CASSRTGGEREKLFF. This chain joins TRBV28 and TRBJ1-4; tentatively, D is TRBD1 (5 bases). Deletions cut 5 bases from V and 8 bases from J, with 18 bases between. In germline, CDR1 is MDHEN, CDR2 SYDVKM. CDR3 size: 15 residues.